These 27 T cell receptor beta chains came from one sample sequenced in a study of CD8+CD57+ T cells in acquired aplastic anemia. Previously, flow cytometry had revealed CD8+CD57+ cell expansion in the patients chosen for sequencing. CDR3 and TCR beta VDJ profiling relied on a genomic DNA template. TCRdb itself ran the reads through MiXCR, one entry per CDR3 protein. The table shows some 150,000 distinct CDR3 sequences, with 65% to 75% occurring only once. The sample consisted of sorted CD4+, CD8+, or CD8+CD57+ T cells (not recorded which) from PBMCs. The receptors were sampled from a human donor with aplastic anemia.

As concerns this clonotype: One end of the junction varies from germline; a read error may be responsible. The chain links TRBV7-9 to TRBJ1-6, with D uncertain. This CDR3 has 13 amino acids. The germline V gene has CDR1 SEHNR and CDR2 FQNEAQ (reference sequence). The CDR3, as DNA: TGTGCCAGCAGCTTAGCAGCGGGAGACGCCCCAGACTTC. It yields the protein CASSLAAGDAPDF.

Notes on this clonotype: This sequence may be a read error, since a much larger clone differs from it by one base. The gene calls are TRBV6-5 and TRBJ1-4; D gene uncertain. Germline-derived CDR1 and CDR2 are MNHEY and SVGAGI. Trimming took 8 bases from V and 8 from J, leaving 18 bases between them. The CDR3 extends over 14 amino acids. The DNA for the CDR3 is TGTGCCAGCGGTCCGCGCCGGGTCGGCGAAAAACTGTTTTTT. Protein sequence: CASGPRRVGEKLFF.

V is TRBV19 and J is TRBJ1-2; D unresolved. Trimming pared 6 bases from V and 8 bases from J, leaving 13 bases between. The CDR3 covers 12 residues. The germline CDR1 and CDR2 sequences are LNHDA and SQIVND (reference sequence). The CDR3 DNA follows: TGTGCCAGTAGGAGTAGTGGATACGGCTACACCTTC. Amino acids: CASRSSGYGYTF.

The gene calls are TRBV5-8 and TRBJ2-2; perhaps TRBD2 as D (5 bases). The V end lost 2 bases, the J end lost 5 bases, and 10 bases lay between the germline ends. The germline CDR1 and CDR2 sequences are SGHTS and YDEGEE. The CDR3 runs 14 residues. CDR3: CASSLVGETGELFF. In DNA, the CDR3 is TGTGCCAGCAGCTTAGTCGGGGAAACCGGGGAGCTGTTTTTT.

V is TRBV10-3 and J is TRBJ2-3; no firm D call. The CDR3 is made up of 11 amino acids. Trimming took 0 bases from V and 5 from J, leaving 0 bases between them. Germline V gives CDR1 ENHRY, CDR2 SYGVKD. In DNA, the CDR3 is TGTGCCATCAGTGAGTCAGATACGCAGTATTTT. Translated: CAISESDTQYF.

The V gene is TRBV5-1, the J gene TRBJ2-7; a possible D gene is TRBD1 (5 bases). Germline V gives CDR1 SGHRS, CDR2 YFSETQ. The CDR3 runs 14 residues. The V end lost 1 base, the J end lost 3 bases, and 11 bases lay between the germline ends. Written as DNA, the CDR3 is TGCGCCAGCAGCTTGCCAGGGTATAACTACGAGCAGTACTTC. This translates into CASSLPGYNYEQYF.

J is TRBJ2-1 and V is TRBV6-4, with unresolved D. CDR1 and CDR2 (germline): MRHNA, SNTAGT. The CDR3 covers 12 residues. Trimming removed 2 bases at V and 4 bases at J, with 3 bases between. CDR3 loop: CASSDRYNEQFF. CDR3 nucleotide sequence: TGTGCCAGCAGTGACCGATACAATGAGCAGTTCTTC.

This clonotype was observed a single time. The rearrangement uses TRBV7-9 and TRBJ2-1, with 7 bases aligning to TRBD1. Germline CDR1 SEHNR, CDR2 FQNEAQ (reference sequence). The CDR3 consists of 14 residues. V lost 6 bases and J lost 2; bases outside the gene matches: 4. For the CDR3, the DNA is TGTGCCAGCAGGACTGGACAGGCCTACAATGAGCAGTTCTTC. It is translated as CASRTGQAYNEQFF. The full variable domain, completed using reference TRBV7-9 and TRBJ2-1, is DTGVSQNPRHKITKRGQNVTFRCDPISEHNRLYWYRQTLGQGPEFLTYFQNEAQLEKSRLLSDRFSAERPKGSFSTLEIQRTEQGDSAMYLCASRTGQAYNEQFFGPGTRLTVL.

The chain has TRBV6-4 and TRBJ2-1; 9 bases are a match to TRBD1. CDR1 and CDR2 (germline): MRHNA, SNTAGT. This CDR3 contains 14 residues. The ends lost 0 bases at V and 9 bases at J; junction bases unmatched: 3. DNA for the CDR3: TGTGCCAGCAGTGACTCGGGGACAGGGAGTGAGCAGTTCTTC. Translated, it gives CASSDSGTGSEQFF.

This chain uses TRBV14 with TRBJ2-3; D unresolved. V was shortened by 0 bases and J by 14 bases, with 15 bases between the two germline ends. The CDR3 is 13 amino acids. Germline V gene sequence: CDR1 SGHDN, CDR2 FVKESK. The CDR3 region is CASSQEQRTGRYF. The DNA for the CDR3 is TGTGCCAGCAGCCAAGAACAGCGTACCGGTCGGTATTTT.

The chain is built from TRBV6-5 and TRBJ2-2; TRBD2 aligns across 8 bases. This CDR3 region has 16 residues. Trimming cost V 5 bases and J 4 bases; bases outside gene matches: 9. Germline loops: CDR1 MNHEY, CDR2 SVGAGI. The chain's CDR3 is CASSRLARGGTGELFF. The CDR3 nucleotides are TGTGCCAGCAGTAGACTAGCGAGAGGGGGCACCGGGGAGCTGTTTTTT.

The CDR3 protein is CASSKLTGAYGYTF. CDR3 bases: TGTGCCAGCAGCAAACTGACAGGGGCCTATGGCTACACCTTC. The chain is built from TRBV7-9 and TRBJ1-2; 8 nucleotides align to TRBD1. Germline V gene data show CDR1 as SEHNR and CDR2 as FQNEAQ (reference sequence). The CDR3 runs 14 residues. With 5 bases clipped from V and 4 bases from J, the junction kept 6 bases outside the gene matches. Full variable domain (outside the CDR3, taken from reference TRBV7-9 and TRBJ1-2): DTGVSQNPRHKITKRGQNVTFRCDPISEHNRLYWYRQTLGQGPEFLTYFQNEAQLEKSRLLSDRFSAERPKGSFSTLEIQRTEQGDSAMYLCASSKLTGAYGYTFGSGTRLTVV.

This clonotype was counted ten times or more. This chain connects TRBV10-3 to TRBJ1-1, with a tentative D call TRBD1 (5 bases). Trimming took 0 bases from V and 4 from J, leaving 18 bases between them. In germline, CDR1 is ENHRY, CDR2 SYGVKD. The CDR3 has 17 amino acids. The CDR3 nucleotides are TGTGCCATCAGTGAGTCATGGGGAGATGTTAGGGGCACTGAAGCTTTCTTT. Protein product: CAISESWGDVRGTEAFF.

This clonotype was seen just once. The V and J genes are TRBV24-1 and TRBJ2-6, with D uncertain. Deletions cut 7 bases from V and 4 bases from J, with 10 bases between. CDR3 length equals 14 residues. Per germline, CDR1 KGHDR and CDR2 SFDVKD. CDR3 coding DNA: TGTGCCACCAGAGGGAACACCGGGGCCAACGTCCTGACTTTC. This sequence encodes CATRGNTGANVLTF.

This sequence joins TRBV29-1 and TRBJ2-3; tentatively, D is TRBD1 (5 bases). V lost 7 bases, J lost 0 bases, and 20 bases lay in between. Germline CDR1 and CDR2: SQVTM and ANQGSEA. The CDR3 contains 16 residues. The CDR3 DNA reads as TGCAGCGCTAAGAGGAAGGGGTCCTCTAGCACAGATACGCAGTATTTT. This gives the protein CSAKRKGSSSTDTQYF.

This chain connects TRBV6-5 to TRBJ1-2; TRBD1 agrees at 7 bases. Unmatched junction bases numbered 5, after V lost 6 bases and J lost 4 bases. The CDR3 consists of 13 residues. CDR1 and CDR2 from the germline V gene are MNHEY and SVGAGI. The CDR3 protein is CASRRAGGYGYTF. In DNA form, the CDR3 reads TGTGCCAGCAGAAGGGCAGGGGGCTATGGCTACACCTTC.

The rearrangement links TRBV2 to TRBJ1-2, with D tentatively TRBD1 (6 bases). V lost 8 bases and J lost 4, with 14 bases in between. Germline CDR1 is SNHLY and CDR2 is FYNNEI. This CDR3 is built from 13 residues. The CDR3, as DNA: TGTGCCAGCCTCCCCGACAGGCCCTATGGCTACACCTTC. Its translation is CASLPDRPYGYTF.

The sample holds many counts of this clonotype. J is TRBJ2-3 and V is TRBV4-3; 9 bases match TRBD2. From germline, CDR1 is LGHNA and CDR2 YSLEER. V dropped 1 base and J dropped 4; count of bases not matched to a gene: 9. This CDR3 spans 17 amino acids. The CDR3 DNA is TGCGCCAGCAGCCAAGGACTAGCGGAACGTGGCGCAGATACGCAGTATTTT. It is translated as CASSQGLAERGADTQYF.

As concerns this clonotype: Because the CDR3 is missing its conserved closing phenylalanine or tryptophan, this is likely a read error. The gene calls are TRBV12-3 or TRBV12-4 and TRBJ2-6; D remains ambiguous. The CDR3 length is 14 residues. V shed 2 bases and J shed 4 bases, with 6 bases lying between them. Here the CDR3 reads CASSLSSGANVLTS. In nucleotides, the CDR3 is TGTGCCAGCAGTTTAAGTTCCGGGGCCAACGTCCTGACTTCC.

This clonotype came up many times. J is TRBJ1-6 and V is TRBV6-4; D possibly corresponds to TRBD1 (6 bases). The length of the CDR3 is 14 residues. Looked up from germline, CDR1 is MRHNA and CDR2 is SNTAGT. The ends were cut back, 4 bases at V and 5 bases at J, with 9 bases in the middle. As DNA, the CDR3 is TGTGCCAGCAGTGTACGGGGGCATAATTCACCCCTCCACTTT. Protein product: CASSVRGHNSPLHF.

This clonotype was counted ten times or more. CDR3 residues: CASSELGHLNTEAFF. The CDR3, as DNA: TGTGCCAGCAGTGAGCTGGGACATTTGAACACTGAAGCTTTCTTT. V gene TRBV25-1 combines with J gene TRBJ1-1, with a tentative D call TRBD1 (6 bases). This CDR3 has 15 amino acids. Germline CDR1 reads MGHDK; CDR2 reads SYGVNS. Trimming stripped 3 bases from V and 0 bases from J, with 11 bases between.

This chain connects TRBV11-1 to TRBJ2-1; D may be TRBD1 or TRBD2 (5 bases each). There are 15 residues in the CDR3. Germline-derived CDR1 and CDR2 are SGHAT and FQDESV (reference sequence). Trimming removed 6 bases at V and 16 bases at J, with 28 bases between. The CDR3 loop is CASRPVWGSDTEAFF. The DNA for the CDR3 is TGTGCCAGCAGACCCGTCTGGGGGTCGGACACTGAAGCTTTCTTC.

The chain carries TRBV2 and TRBJ2-5; 8 bases match TRBD1. Trimming at V came to 10 bases and at J to 3 bases, leaving 4 bases not matched to a gene. The CDR3 spans 12 residues. CDR1 and CDR2 (germline): SNHLY, FYNNEI. CDR3 protein: CATQGVEETQYF. The CDR3 DNA reads TGTGCCACACAGGGGGTAGAAGAGACCCAGTACTTC. Together with reference TRBV2 and TRBJ2-5, the CDR3 gives the full variable domain: EPEVTQTPSHQVTQMGQEVILRCVPISNHLYFYWYRQILGQKVEFLVSFYNNEISEKSEIFDDQFSVERPDGSNFTLKIRSTKLEDSAMYFCATQGVEETQYFGPGTRLLVL.

The J gene is TRBJ1-6, the V gene TRBV7-4; no reliable D call. With 0 bases removed from V and 7 bases from J, the gap between germline ends came to 10 bases. CDR3 length equals 15 residues. Germline V lookup: CDR1 SGHVT, CDR2 SQSDAQ. CDR3 residues: CASSLAGRVNSPLHF. Written as DNA, the CDR3 is TGTGCCAGCAGCTTAGCGGGCAGAGTGAATTCACCCCTCCACTTT.

The chain couples TRBV9 to TRBJ2-5; 9 nucleotides line up with TRBD1. Looked up from germline, CDR1 is SGDLS and CDR2 is YYNGEE. CDR3 size: 15 residues. With V trimmed by 5 bases and J by 2 bases, 7 bases remained unmatched. The CDR3, as DNA: TGTGCCAGCAGTCCCACCGGGACAGGGCAAGAGACCCAGTACTTC. Amino acids: CASSPTGTGQETQYF.

This chain links TRBV19 with TRBJ1-3; D is uncertain. This CDR3 comprises 14 residues. Germline V gene data show CDR1 as LNHDA and CDR2 as SQIVND (reference sequence). The ends were cut back, 1 base at V and 2 bases at J, with 6 bases in the middle. The CDR3 DNA reads as TGTGCCAGTAGTATAGTGAGTGCTGGAAACACCATATATTTT. Its protein is CASSIVSAGNTIYF.

The V call is TRBV4-1, the J call TRBJ2-7; 10 nucleotides align to TRBD1. This CDR3 comprises 16 residues. Looked up from germline, CDR1 is MGHRA and CDR2 is YSYEKL. With V trimmed by 0 bases and J by 3 bases, 5 bases remained unmatched. The CDR3 here is CASSQEGQGWNYEQYF. In nucleotides, the CDR3 is TGCGCCAGCAGCCAAGAGGGACAGGGGTGGAACTACGAGCAGTACTTC.